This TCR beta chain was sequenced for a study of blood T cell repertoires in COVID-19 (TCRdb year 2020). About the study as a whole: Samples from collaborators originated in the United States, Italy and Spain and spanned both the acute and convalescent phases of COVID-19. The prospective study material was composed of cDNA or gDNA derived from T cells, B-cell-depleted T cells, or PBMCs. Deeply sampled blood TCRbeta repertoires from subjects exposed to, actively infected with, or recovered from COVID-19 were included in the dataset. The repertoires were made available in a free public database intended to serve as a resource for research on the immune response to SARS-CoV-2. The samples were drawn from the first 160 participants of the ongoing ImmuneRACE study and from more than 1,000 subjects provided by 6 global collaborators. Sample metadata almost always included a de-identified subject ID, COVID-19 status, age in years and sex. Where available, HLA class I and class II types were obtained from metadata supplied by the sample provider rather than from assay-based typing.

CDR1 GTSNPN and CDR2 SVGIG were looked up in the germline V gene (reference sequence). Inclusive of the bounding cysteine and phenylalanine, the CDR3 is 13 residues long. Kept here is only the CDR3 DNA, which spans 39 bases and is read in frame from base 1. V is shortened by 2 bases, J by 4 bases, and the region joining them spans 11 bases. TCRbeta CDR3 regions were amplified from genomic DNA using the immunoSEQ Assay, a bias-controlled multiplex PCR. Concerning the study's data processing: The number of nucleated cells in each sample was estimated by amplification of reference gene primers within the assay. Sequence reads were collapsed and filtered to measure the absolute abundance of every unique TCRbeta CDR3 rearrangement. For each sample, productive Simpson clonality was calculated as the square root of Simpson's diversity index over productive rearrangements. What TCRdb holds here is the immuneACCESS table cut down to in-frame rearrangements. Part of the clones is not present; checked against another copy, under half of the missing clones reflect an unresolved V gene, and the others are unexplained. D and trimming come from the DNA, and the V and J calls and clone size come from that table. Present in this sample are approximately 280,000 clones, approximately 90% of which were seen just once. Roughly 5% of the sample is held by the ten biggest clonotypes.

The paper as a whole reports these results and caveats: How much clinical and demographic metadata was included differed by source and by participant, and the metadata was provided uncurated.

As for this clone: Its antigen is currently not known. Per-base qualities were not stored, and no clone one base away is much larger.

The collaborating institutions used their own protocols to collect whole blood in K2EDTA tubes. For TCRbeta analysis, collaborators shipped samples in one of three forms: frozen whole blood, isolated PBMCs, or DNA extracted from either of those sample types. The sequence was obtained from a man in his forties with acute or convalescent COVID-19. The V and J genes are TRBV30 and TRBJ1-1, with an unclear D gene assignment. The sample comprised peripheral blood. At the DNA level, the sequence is TGTGCCTGGAGTCATCTAGGGAGCACTGAAGCTTTCTTT. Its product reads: CAWSHLGSTEAFF. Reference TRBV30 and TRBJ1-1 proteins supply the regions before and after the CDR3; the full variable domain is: SQTIHQWPATLVQPVGSPLSLECTVEGTSNPNLYWYRQAAGRGLQLLFYSVGIGQISSEVPQNLSASRPQDRQFILSSKKLLLSDSGFYLCAWSHLGSTEAFFGQGTRLTVV.